This entry lists 4 T cell receptor beta chains sequenced from one sample in a study of blood T cells in healthy people across ages. PCR was performed a second time for about 7 to 12 cycles using a sample-barcoded 5' primer and a J-beta primer mix. Using its own MiXCR run on the 5' RACE reads, TCRdb lists one record per CDR3 protein. Among around 1,000,000 distinct CDR3 sequences, 20% to 25% were seen once, and the ten largest hold 0.65% to 0.95%. Another study also made use of these data, one on T cells of mothers and their children.

Sequenced material: blood. These receptors were collected from a girl aged 2-15 years in good health.

The chain recombines TRBV20-1 with TRBJ2-2, with D possibly matching TRBD1 (7 bases). This CDR3 spans 14 amino acids. V was trimmed by 1 base and J by 5 bases, leaving 11 bases between them. Germline CDR1 and CDR2: DFQATT and SNEGSKA (reference sequence). CDR3 bases: TGCAGTGCTAGAGCTCAGGGGGGAACCGGGGAGCTGTTTTTT. This codes for CSARAQGGTGELFF.

The chain is built from TRBV6-5 and TRBJ1-1, with 9 bases fitting TRBD1. The CDR3 spans 14 residues. V was pared by 3 bases and J by 7 bases, with 6 bases of the junction left unmatched. Germline-derived CDR1 and CDR2 are MNHEY and SVGAGI. CDR3 nucleotide sequence: TGTGCCAGCAGTTATTCACAGGGGGCTGATGAAGCTTTCTTT. Its translation: CASSYSQGADEAFF.

This rearrangement joins TRBV6-2 or TRBV6-3 to TRBJ2-2, with D perhaps given as TRBD1 or TRBD2 (6 bases each). This CDR3 has 14 residues. Germline CDR1 MNHEY, CDR2 SVGEGT. Trimming shortened V by 4 bases and J by 4 bases, and 10 bases separated the two germline ends. For the CDR3, the DNA is TGTGCCAGCAGTTTCAGGGGAGGCACCGGGGAGCTGTTTTTT. Protein product: CASSFRGGTGELFF.

This clonotype was picked up a small number of times. The CDR3 nucleotides are TGTGCCAGCAGCCAAGGACCGGGAGGAGGGACAGTGTACTTC. It codes for CASSQGPGGGTVYF. This rearrangement joins TRBV14 to TRBJ2-5; D is tentatively TRBD1 or TRBD2 (7 bases each). Trimming shortened V by 1 base and J by 13 bases, and 19 bases separated the two germline ends. Germline CDR1 and CDR2: SGHDN and FVKESK. This CDR3 contains 14 residues. The full variable domain, rest sourced from reference TRBV14 and TRBJ2-5, is EAGVTQFPSHSVIEKGQTVTLRCDPISGHDNLYWYRRVMGKEIKFLLHFVKESKQDESGMPNNRFLAERTGGTYSTLKVQPAELEDSGVYFCASSQGPGGGTVYFGPGTRLLVL.